The 7 T cell receptor beta chains given below trace back to one sample, sequenced in a study of blood T cells in healthy people across ages. A sample-barcoded 5' primer and a J-beta primer mix were used in a second PCR of roughly 7 to 11 cycles. TCRdb independently ran MiXCR on the 5' RACE reads; one entry per CDR3 protein. The sample records roughly 1 million distinct CDR3 sequences, under 30% being singletons. The same sample was also used in a study of T cells of mothers and their children.

Sequencing was done on a sample of blood. These receptors all come from a girl aged 2 to 10 in good health.

A remark on this clonotype: The junction departs from germline at one end; a sequencing error may be responsible. The chain recombines TRBV18 with TRBJ1-5, with D possibly TRBD1 on 5 matching bases. Per the germline V gene, CDR1 is KGHSH and CDR2 is LQKENI. The CDR3 loop spans 12 amino acids. CDR3: CASSPGDQPRHF. CDR3 DNA sequence: TGTGCCAGCTCACCAGGGGACCAGCCCCGGCATTTT.

The chain has TRBV2 and TRBJ2-4; 8 bases align to TRBD1. J gave up 0 bases and V 8 bases, and 6 bases lay outside the gene matches. CDR1 and CDR2 from the germline V gene are SNHLY and FYNNEI. The CDR3 runs to 15 residues. CDR3 in amino acids: CASVTQGVAKNIQYF. The CDR3 region has the DNA TGTGCCAGCGTTACACAGGGGGTAGCCAAAAACATTCAGTACTTC.

With regard to this clonotype: One end of the junction fails to match germline, which may point to a read error. The gene calls are TRBV6-6 and TRBJ2-5; D is uncertain. The J call is uncertain, as TRBJ2-7 better fits the DNA end. The CDR3 extends over 14 amino acids. CDR1 is MNHNY and CDR2 is SVGAGI in the germline V gene (reference sequence). The CDR3 coding sequence is TGTGCCAGCGGTTACTCGTTAGGCTCCTACGAGCAGTACTTC. Its protein is CASGYSLGSYEQYF.

The rearrangement uses TRBV20-1 and TRBJ2-7; D perhaps matches TRBD1 (6 bases). CDR1 is DFQATT and CDR2 is SNEGSKA in the germline V gene (reference sequence). V was shortened by 4 bases and J by 3 bases, with 10 bases between the two germline ends. This CDR3 spans 12 amino acids. The CDR3 bases are TGCAGTGCTATGAAGGGGGTCTACGAGCAGTACTTC. Its protein product is CSAMKGVYEQYF.

In this sample, this clonotype turned up a few times. V gene TRBV20-1 combines with J gene TRBJ2-7; D gene unclear. The CDR3 sequence is 12 residues long. Germline CDR1 DFQATT, CDR2 SNEGSKA (reference sequence). The V end was cut by 5 bases, the J end by 0 bases, with 8 bases between. The CDR3 sequence is CSAGDNSYEQYF. CDR3 coding DNA: TGCAGTGCTGGCGACAACTCCTACGAGCAGTACTTC.

The genes are TRBV27 and TRBJ2-2; weak D call: TRBD2 (6 bases). Trimming shortened V by 7 bases and J by 7 bases, and 16 bases separated the two germline ends. This CDR3 contains 14 residues. Germline CDR1 and CDR2: MNHEY and SMNVEV (reference sequence). The CDR3 region is CASTWTVGGGELFF. The CDR3 DNA is TGTGCCAGCACTTGGACGGTGGGGGGCGGGGAGCTGTTTTTT.

The genes are TRBV24-1 and TRBJ2-3, with 9 nucleotides matching TRBD2. The CDR3 runs 15 residues. Germline lookup yields CDR1 KGHDR and CDR2 SFDVKD. J gave up 4 bases and V 4 bases, and 5 bases lay outside the gene matches. The CDR3 spells CATSDSGGSPDTQYF. In DNA form, the CDR3 reads TGTGCCACCAGTGACAGCGGGGGGAGTCCAGATACGCAGTATTTT.